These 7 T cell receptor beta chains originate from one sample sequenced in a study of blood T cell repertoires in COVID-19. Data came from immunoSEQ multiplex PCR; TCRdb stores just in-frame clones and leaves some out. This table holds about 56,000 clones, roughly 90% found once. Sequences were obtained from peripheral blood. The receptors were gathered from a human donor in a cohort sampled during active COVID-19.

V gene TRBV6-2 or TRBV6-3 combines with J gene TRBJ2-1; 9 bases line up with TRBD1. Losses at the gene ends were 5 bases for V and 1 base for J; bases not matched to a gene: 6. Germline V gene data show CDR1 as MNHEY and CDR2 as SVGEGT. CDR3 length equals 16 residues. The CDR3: CASSKPGTGSYNEQFF. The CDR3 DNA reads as TGTGCCAGCAGTAAGCCGGGGACAGGGTCCTACAATGAGCAGTTCTTC.

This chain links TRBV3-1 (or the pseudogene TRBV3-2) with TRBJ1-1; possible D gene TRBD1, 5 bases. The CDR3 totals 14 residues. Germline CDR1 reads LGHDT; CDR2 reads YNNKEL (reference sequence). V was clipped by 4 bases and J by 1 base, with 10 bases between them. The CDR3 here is CASSPSTGNTEAFF. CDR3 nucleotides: TGTGCCAGCAGCCCAAGTACAGGGAACACTGAAGCTTTCTTT.

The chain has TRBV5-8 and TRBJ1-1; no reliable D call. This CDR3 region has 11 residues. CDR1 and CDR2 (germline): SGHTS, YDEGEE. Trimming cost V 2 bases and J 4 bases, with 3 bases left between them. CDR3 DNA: TGTGCCAGCAGCTTTCGCACTGAAGCTTTCTTT. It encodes CASSFRTEAFF.

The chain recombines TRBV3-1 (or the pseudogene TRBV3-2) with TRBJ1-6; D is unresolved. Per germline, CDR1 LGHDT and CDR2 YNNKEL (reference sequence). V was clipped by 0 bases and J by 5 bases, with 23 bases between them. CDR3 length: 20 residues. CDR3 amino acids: CASSQDAGLVRREDNSPLHF. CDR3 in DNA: TGTGCCAGCAGCCAAGATGCGGGCCTCGTCCGACGAGAAGATAATTCACCCCTCCACTTT.

The CDR3 here is CATSAGSDTGELFF. The CDR3 nucleotides are TGTGCCACCAGTGCGGGGAGCGACACCGGGGAGCTGTTTTTT. The J gene is TRBJ2-2, the V gene TRBV24-1; possibly TRBD2 for D (5 bases). Trimming took off 5 bases at V and 3 bases at J, with 9 bases between the two ends. From germline, CDR1 is KGHDR and CDR2 SFDVKD. The CDR3 contains 14 residues.

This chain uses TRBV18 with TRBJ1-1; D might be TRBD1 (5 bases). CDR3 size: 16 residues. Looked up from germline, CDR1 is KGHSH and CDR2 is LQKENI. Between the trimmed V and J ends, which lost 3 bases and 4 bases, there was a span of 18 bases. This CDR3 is CASSPFDWRGGTEAFF. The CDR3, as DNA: TGTGCCAGCTCACCTTTTGATTGGCGGGGGGGCACTGAAGCTTTCTTT.

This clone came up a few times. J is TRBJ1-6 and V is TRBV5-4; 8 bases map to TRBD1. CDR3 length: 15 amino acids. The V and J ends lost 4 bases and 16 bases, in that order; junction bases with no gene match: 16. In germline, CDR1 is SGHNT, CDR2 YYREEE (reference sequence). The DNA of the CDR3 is TGTGCCAGCAGCCCAACAGGGGGTTCCTCCCAAATTCTCCACTTT. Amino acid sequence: CASSPTGGSSQILHF. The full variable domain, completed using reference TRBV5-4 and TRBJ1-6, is ETGVTQSPTHLIKTRGQQVTLRCSSQSGHNTVSWYQQALGQGPQFIFQYYREEENGRGNFPPRFSGLQFPNYSSELNVNALELDDSALYLCASSPTGGSSQILHFGNGTRLTVT.